This T cell receptor (beta chain) was captured by sequencing in a study of human T cells and chemical hapten exposure. The CDR3 has 13 residues. Deletions cut 0 bases from V and 5 bases from J, with 7 bases between. Germline V gives CDR1 LNHNV, CDR2 YYDKDF (reference sequence). Time point noted: patch test 2, 6 weeks after DPC sensitization. Treatment in this sample: therapeutic diphenylcyclopropenone sensitization with weekly scalp DPC. People who gave samples had alopecia, were 18 to 70 years old, and were suitable for DPC. This clonotype was found many times. Separate cDNA molecules received unique molecular identifiers, which the library attached to them. Study processing details: Across samples, TCR counts had a median of 95,638 and ranged from 23,224 to 690,600. From the RACE reads, TCRdb called clonotypes with MiXCR, one entry per CDR3 protein. These V and J calls rely on TCRdb rather than the paper's analysis. This repertoire shows about 380,000 distinct CDR3 sequences, nearly 6.5% found once; its top ten account for 4.5% to 6%.

The clonotype originates from a woman aged 18-35 years with alopecia areata. Some clones in this sample may be carry-over from other donors' samples. Material: whole blood, obtained in connection with sensitization to the hapten diphenylcyclopropenone (DPC). This rearrangement joins TRBV15 to TRBJ1-2; D unresolved. Here the CDR3 DNA reads TGTGCCACCAGCAGAGATCGGCGGTATGGCTACACCTTC. Translating it yields CATSRDRRYGYTF. Drawing the rest from reference TRBV15 and TRBJ1-2, the complete variable domain is DAMVIQNPRYQVTQFGKPVTLSCSQTLNHNVMYWYQQKSSQAPKLLFHYYDKDFNNEADTPDNFQSRRPNTSFCFLDIRSPGLGDTAMYLCATSRDRRYGYTFGSGTRLTVV.